This TCR beta chain comes out of a study of T cell clonality in common variable immunodeficiency. Turning to this clone: The CDR3 end is not reached by the read, which stops 3 residues before it; the germline J gene fills it in.

CDR1 SEHNR and CDR2 FQNEAQ come from the germline V gene (reference sequence). The CDR3 consists of 14 residues. TCRdb keeps only in-frame clones here, not all; method: immunoSEQ multiplex PCR. This sample has about 39,000 clones, each found more than once. The sequenced sample consisted of peripheral blood mononuclear cells. The genes are TRBV7-9 and TRBJ2-4; 7 positions match TRBD1. The TCR sequence derives from a person between 18 and 75 years old in good health. This chain's CDR3 is CASSRDRDDYGQYF. The part of the CDR3 DNA that was read is TGTGCCAGCAGCCGGGACAGAGACGACTATGGT.